These T cell receptor beta chains were read from a single sample in a study of T cells in Graves' hyperthyroidism and ophthalmopathy. MiXCR was run by TCRdb on the multiplex PCR reads, yielding one entry per CDR3 protein. The repertoire has 480,000 or so distinct CDR3 sequences, around 43% of them found once; the top ten carry around two fifths. Input material: peripheral blood or thyroid tissue (not recorded which). The receptors shown here come from an adult woman with Graves' disease, either hyperthyroidism or ophthalmopathy (not recorded which). CDR3s include the opening cysteine and the closing phenylalanine or tryptophan. D genes are given only for firm matches. A row's size may be missing; if present it is once, few, many or a size class.

many	TRBJ2-7	TRBD1	TRBV20-1	TGCAGTGCCCGAGGGGGACAGGACTACGAGCAGTACTTC	CSARGGQDYEQYF
few	TRBJ1-2	NA	TRBV5-1	TGCGCCAGCAGCTTGGACGCGGGAGCTAACTATGGCTACACCTTC	CASSLDAGANYGYTF
many	TRBJ2-7	NA	TRBV7-9	TGTGCCAGCAGCTTTGGGGGTTTTATGTACGAGCAGTACTTC	CASSFGGFMYEQYF
few	TRBJ2-5	TRBD2	TRBV10-3	TGTGCCATCAGTAAAGCGGGGGGAGAGACCCAGTACTTC	CAISKAGGETQYF
few	TRBJ1-5	NA	TRBV7-8	TGTGCCAGCAGCTTGGGGGAGGCCCAGCCCCAGCATTTT	CASSLGEAQPQHF
NA	TRBJ1-5	NA	TRBV2	TGTGCCAGCATGGGGGTTCGGAATCAGCCCCAGCATTTT	CASMGVRNQPQHF
NA	TRBJ2-2	TRBD1	TRBV7-3	TGTGCCAGCACCACCGGGACAGGGGTGGGGGAGCTGTTTTTT	CASTTGTGVGELFF
NA	TRBJ1-2	NA	TRBV29-1	TGCAGCGGGAGGGGGGCTAACTATGGCTACACCTTC	CSGRGANYGYTF
NA	TRBJ1-4	NA	TRBV25-1	TGTGCCAGCGTTGATCGTAATGAAAAACTGTTTTTT	CASVDRNEKLFF
few	TRBJ2-7	NA	TRBV25-1	TGTGCCAGCAGCAGGACCTTAGACTACGAGCAGTACTTC	CASSRTLDYEQYF
few	TRBJ1-2	TRBD1	TRBV6-2/TRBV6-3	TGTGCCAGCAGTCGGGGACAGGGCATTAACTATGGCTACACCTTC	CASSRGQGINYGYTF
many	TRBJ2-7	NA	TRBV28	TGTGCCAGCAGCTTATTAGGCTACGAGCAGTACTTC	CASSLLGYEQYF
NA	TRBJ1-6	TRBD1	TRBV20-1	TGCAGTGTGGGACAGGGGGATTCACCCCTCCACTTT	CSVGQGDSPLHF
many	TRBJ1-1	NA	TRBV14	TGTGCCAGCAGCCAAGTGGAAGGCACTGAAGCTTTCTTT	CASSQVEGTEAFF
NA	TRBJ2-7	NA	TRBV5-1	TGCGCCAGCAGCCAACAGTACAGGGCAGACAACGAGCAGTACTTC	CASSQQYRADNEQYF
NA	TRBJ2-5	TRBD2	TRBV20-1	TGCAGTGCGAAACAGCGGGACGAAGGGGAGACCCAGTACTTC	CSAKQRDEGETQYF
many	TRBJ2-5	NA	TRBV29-1	TGCAGCGTTGAATGGAATGAGGAGACCCAGTACTTC	CSVEWNEETQYF
many	TRBJ1-2	TRBD1	TRBV20-1	TGCAGTGCTAGAGGTGGAAGGGGGCGATCATACGGCTACACCTTC	CSARGGRGRSYGYTF
many	TRBJ1-2	NA	TRBV4-1	TGCGCCAGCAGCCAAGACTTGGGGCAGCCCTATGGCTACACCTTC	CASSQDLGQPYGYTF
many	TRBJ2-2	NA	TRBV9	TGTGCCAGCAGCGCCGCGTCGGGGGTGAACACCGGGGAGCTGTTTTTT	CASSAASGVNTGELFF
many	TRBJ2-2	NA	TRBV7-2	TGTGCCAGCAGCTTGCTACAGGGTTTCGGGGAGCTGTTTTTT	CASSLLQGFGELFF
NA	TRBJ1-5	NA	TRBV5-1	TGCGCCAGCAGCACCAGGGCACGCAATCAGCCCCAGCATTTT	CASSTRARNQPQHF
NA	TRBJ1-2	NA	TRBV10-3	TGTGCCATCAGTGATGGCCGCAACCCCTCTAACTATGGCTACACCTTC	CAISDGRNPSNYGYTF